The 17 T cell receptor beta chains in this list originate from one sample, sequenced in a study of blood T cell repertoires in COVID-19. This table comes from immunoSEQ multiplex PCR, and its TCRdb copy is limited to in-frame clones, with some not included. The table includes about 160,000 clones, 80% to 90% detected once. The sample taken for sequencing was peripheral blood. Receptor source: a woman aged 60 to 75 who had recovered from COVID-19.

The chain couples TRBV5-1 to TRBJ2-5, with 10 positions matching TRBD2. V shed 5 bases and J 3 bases; nucleotides not matched to a gene: 7. CDR3 length: 15 residues. The germline gives CDR1 SGHRS, CDR2 YFSETQ. The CDR3 region has the DNA TGCGCCAGCAGACGCAATCTAGCGGGGGAAGAGACCCAGTACTTC. Translation gives CASRRNLAGEETQYF.

Written as DNA, the CDR3 is TGTGCCAGCAGTGACTCGTACGGGGATGGCTATGGCTACACCTTC. Protein: CASSDSYGDGYGYTF. The V gene is TRBV6-4, the J gene TRBJ1-2; no definite D call. Between the trimmed V and J ends, which lost 0 bases and 4 bases, there was a span of 12 bases. The germline CDR1 and CDR2 sequences are MRHNA and SNTAGT. The CDR3 is 15 residues long.

The genes are TRBV2 and TRBJ1-2; D unresolved. The CDR3 runs to 13 residues. V lost 3 bases and J 4 bases, leaving 9 bases between the germline ends. The germline CDR1 and CDR2 sequences are SNHLY and FYNNEI. The CDR3 loop reads CASSDEASYGYTF. The CDR3 nucleotides read TGTGCCAGCAGTGATGAAGCTAGCTATGGCTACACCTTC.

This chain connects TRBV12-3 or TRBV12-4 to TRBJ2-7; D call uncertain. V was cut by 5 bases and J by 0 bases, with 8 bases left in between. The CDR3 covers 13 residues. CDR3 nucleotides: TGTGCCAGCAGTATCGCTAGCTCCTACGAGCAGTACTTC. This sequence encodes CASSIASSYEQYF.

The J gene is TRBJ2-3, the V gene TRBV30; weak D call: TRBD2 (7 bases). The CDR3 has 14 residues. Germline assignment: CDR1 GTSNPN and CDR2 SVGIG (reference sequence). V dropped 5 bases and J dropped 3 bases, with 15 bases sitting between them. This CDR3 reads CAWVVQGGTDTQYF. The CDR3 DNA sequence: TGTGCCTGGGTGGTACAGGGAGGGACAGATACGCAGTATTTT.

This clone was counted only a few times. This rearrangement joins TRBV19 to TRBJ2-1; 9 bases are a match to TRBD2. From germline, CDR1 is LNHDA and CDR2 SQIVND (reference sequence). This CDR3 is 14 amino acids long. V was clipped by 10 bases and J by 2 bases; unmatched bases: 6. This chain's CDR3 is CATMSGGTYNEQFF. For the CDR3, the DNA is TGTGCCACCATGAGCGGGGGGACCTACAATGAGCAGTTCTTC.

This rearrangement joins TRBV5-1 to TRBJ2-5, with a tentative D call TRBD1 (5 bases). V lost 2 bases to trimming and J lost 4 bases, with 12 bases between them. This CDR3 contains 14 residues. Germline V gene data show CDR1 as SGHRS and CDR2 as YFSETQ. The CDR3 here is CASSFPAQGETQYF. Here the CDR3 DNA reads TGCGCCAGCAGCTTCCCGGCCCAGGGAGAGACCCAGTACTTC. The complete variable domain, with remaining parts taken from reference TRBV5-1 and TRBJ2-5, reads KAGVTQTPRYLIKTRGQQVTLSCSPISGHRSVSWYQQTPGQGLQFLFEYFSETQRNKGNFPGRFSGRQFSNSRSEMNVSTLELGDSALYLCASSFPAQGETQYFGPGTRLLVL.

V and J are TRBV4-2 and TRBJ1-6; 10 bases align to TRBD1. CDR1 and CDR2 (germline): LGHNA, YNFKEQ. Germline trimming cut 7 bases from V and 8 bases from J; bases unmatched to any gene: 5. CDR3 size: 14 residues. In nucleotides, the CDR3 is TGTGCCAGCACTCGGGACAGGGGTCATTCACCCCTCCACTTT. Translation gives CASTRDRGHSPLHF.

V is TRBV14 and J is TRBJ1-2; tentative D call: TRBD1 (5 bases). The length of the CDR3 is 14 residues. Germline V gene lookup returns CDR1 SGHDN and CDR2 FVKESK. V was shortened by 4 bases and J by 5 bases, with 14 bases between the two germline ends. CDR3 protein: CASSPGHGKYGYTF. Here the CDR3 DNA reads TGTGCCAGCAGCCCCGGACATGGGAAATATGGCTACACCTTC.

The V and J genes are TRBV5-1 and TRBJ1-1; 9 bases are shared with TRBD1. CDR1 SGHRS and CDR2 YFSETQ come from the germline V gene. Trimming at V came to 4 bases and at J to 0 bases, leaving 7 bases not matched to a gene. The CDR3 is made up of 16 amino acids. The CDR3 nucleotides are TGCGCCAGCAGCATCCGGGACAGGGTTGTGAACACTGAAGCTTTCTTT. Protein: CASSIRDRVVNTEAFF.

The rearrangement uses TRBV5-1 and TRBJ2-3; 7 bases map to TRBD1. This CDR3 has 14 residues. J gave up 3 bases and V 4 bases, and 5 bases lay outside the gene matches. CDR1 and CDR2 from the germline V gene are SGHRS and YFSETQ. The CDR3 region has the DNA TGCGCCAGCAGCCACGGGACAGAGACAGATACGCAGTATTTT. Its translation: CASSHGTETDTQYF.

The chain links TRBV5-1 to TRBJ2-5, with 9 positions matching TRBD1. The CDR3 contains 17 residues. V lost 0 bases to trimming and J lost 5 bases; unmatched junction nucleotides: 11. Germline lookup yields CDR1 SGHRS and CDR2 YFSETQ. The CDR3 protein is CASSLGFRTGDGETQYF. CDR3 sequence (DNA): TGCGCCAGCAGCTTGGGGTTCCGGACAGGGGATGGCGAGACCCAGTACTTC.

V is TRBV3-1 (or the pseudogene TRBV3-2) and J is TRBJ2-3; D might be TRBD2 (5 bases). CDR3 size: 14 residues. CDR1 is LGHDT, CDR2 YNNKEL, per germline (reference sequence). The V and J ends lost 3 bases and 4 bases respectively, with 11 bases between them. In nucleotides, the CDR3 is TGTGCCAGCAGCCACTTCACTAGGTCAGATACGCAGTATTTT. This codes for CASSHFTRSDTQYF.

The chain uses TRBV2 and TRBJ2-1, with TRBD2 matching 9 bases. The CDR3 sequence is 15 residues long. Trimming cost V 0 bases and J 15 bases; bases outside gene matches: 12. Germline CDR1 SNHLY, CDR2 FYNNEI. CDR3 protein: CASSEALIAGVPRFF. In DNA, the CDR3 is TGTGCCAGCAGTGAAGCTTTAATAGCGGGGGTCCCCAGGTTCTTC.

The chain links TRBV2 to TRBJ2-5, with TRBD1 matching 12 bases. Germline-derived CDR1 and CDR2 are SNHLY and FYNNEI. V was pared by 9 bases and J by 4 bases, with 12 bases of the junction left unmatched. The CDR3 length is 16 residues. The CDR3 nucleotides are TGTGCCAGTAAAGACGGGACAGGGGGCTACCGAGAGACCCAGTACTTC. Translating it yields CASKDGTGGYRETQYF. Full variable domain (outside the CDR3, taken from reference TRBV2 and TRBJ2-5): EPEVTQTPSHQVTQMGQEVILRCVPISNHLYFYWYRQILGQKVEFLVSFYNNEISEKSEIFDDQFSVERPDGSNFTLKIRSTKLEDSAMYFCASKDGTGGYRETQYFGPGTRLLVL.

This chain uses TRBV4-1 with TRBJ2-5; tentatively, D is TRBD1 (6 bases). CDR1 and CDR2 from the germline V gene are MGHRA and YSYEKL. CDR3 size: 13 residues. Trimming left V 5 bases short and J 2 bases short, with 9 bases between. In nucleotides, the CDR3 is TGCGCCAGCAGCTCGACAGGTCAAGAGACCCAGTACTTC. This codes for CASSSTGQETQYF.

The chain joins TRBV30 to TRBJ1-2; weak D call: TRBD1 (6 bases). The V gene lost 0 bases and the J gene lost 7 bases, with 15 bases spanning the gap. The CDR3 runs to 14 residues. Germline assignment: CDR1 GTSNPN and CDR2 SVGIG (reference sequence). The CDR3 DNA reads TGTGCCTGGAGTGTAGGGTTGGCAGGGGTTGGCTACACCTTC. Protein: CAWSVGLAGVGYTF.